The 19 T cell receptor beta chains listed next were all sequenced from one sample in a study of T-cell memory formation after mild COVID-19. Each CDR3 protein is one row after TCRdb ran MiXCR on the 5' RACE reads. The sample has approximately 410,000 distinct CDR3 sequences, more than 20% seen once. The sample comprised PBMCs or a T cell subset sorted from them (not recorded which). Receptor source: an adult woman who had mild COVID-19 (a few samples of this study predate the infection). Cell type and time point are not known.

This chain uses TRBV5-1 with TRBJ1-1; 7 positions agree with TRBD1. The CDR3 length is 16 residues. Unmatched junction bases numbered 13, after V lost 4 bases and J lost 4 bases. Germline CDR1 reads SGHRS; CDR2 reads YFSETQ. The CDR3 protein is CASSPGEDRASTEAFF. The CDR3 nucleotides are TGCGCCAGCAGCCCCGGCGAAGACAGGGCCAGCACTGAAGCTTTCTTT.

CDR3 bases: TGCGCCAGCAGCTCGGGACAGGGGGGCGACGAGCAGTACTTC. Protein: CASSSGQGGDEQYF. This chain links TRBV5-1 with TRBJ2-7, with 11 bases fitting TRBD1. CDR3 length equals 14 residues. The V gene's germline CDR1 is SGHRS and CDR2 YFSETQ. V gave up 3 bases and J gave up 5 bases; unmatched junction bases: 4. Complete variable domain (other parts from reference TRBV5-1 and TRBJ2-7): KAGVTQTPRYLIKTRGQQVTLSCSPISGHRSVSWYQQTPGQGLQFLFEYFSETQRNKGNFPGRFSGRQFSNSRSEMNVSTLELGDSALYLCASSSGQGGDEQYFGPGTRLTVT.

This clonotype was counted a few times. J is TRBJ2-7 and V is TRBV5-5; D is perhaps TRBD1 (7 bases). This CDR3 is 14 amino acids long. Germline V gene data show CDR1 as SGHKS and CDR2 as YYEKEE (reference sequence). The V gene lost 6 bases and the J gene lost 0 bases, with 13 bases spanning the gap. Here the CDR3 reads CASTRGTASYEQYF. The CDR3 bases are TGTGCCAGCACCCGCGGGACAGCCTCCTACGAGCAGTACTTC.

This clonotype was picked up a small number of times. This sequence joins TRBV10-3 and TRBJ2-2, with D perhaps matching TRBD1 (5 bases). CDR3 size: 14 residues. Germline V gene sequence: CDR1 ENHRY, CDR2 SYGVKD. V dropped 6 bases and J dropped 6 bases, with 14 bases sitting between them. CDR3: CAISSDKPPGELFF. For the CDR3, the DNA is TGTGCCATCAGCTCGGACAAGCCACCCGGGGAGCTGTTTTTT.

V gene TRBV12-3 or TRBV12-4 combines with J gene TRBJ1-6; perhaps TRBD1 as D (6 bases). This CDR3 is 14 amino acids long. Trimming removed 7 bases from V and 7 bases from J, with 14 bases in between. This chain's CDR3 is CASILGQGNSPLHF. The CDR3 coding sequence is TGTGCCAGCATCCTGGGACAAGGAAATTCACCCCTCCACTTT.

V usage is TRBV12-3 or TRBV12-4 and J usage is TRBJ2-3, with 9 positions matching TRBD2. The CDR3 contains 19 residues. Trimming at V came to 7 bases and at J to 5 bases, leaving 22 bases not matched to a gene. CDR3 loop: CASTKRQKLAGERVDTQYF. The CDR3 DNA reads as TGTGCCAGCACCAAGAGGCAGAAACTAGCGGGTGAGAGGGTAGATACGCAGTATTTT.

This clonotype was recorded a few times. The chain carries TRBV6-1 and TRBJ2-7, with 12 bases matching TRBD2. The germline gives CDR1 MNHNS, CDR2 SASEGT. The CDR3 contains 16 residues. V lost 6 bases, J lost 2 bases, and 8 bases stayed unmatched. CDR3 in amino acids: CASRDPTSGGPYEQYF. CDR3 sequence (DNA): TGTGCCAGCAGAGACCCGACTAGCGGGGGCCCCTACGAGCAGTACTTC.

The rearrangement uses TRBV29-1 and TRBJ2-5; D not resolved. Trimming removed 1 base from V and 5 bases from J, with 11 bases in between. The CDR3 has 13 residues. In germline, CDR1 is SQVTM, CDR2 ANQGSEA. DNA of the CDR3: TGCAGCGTTGAAGGGCTAGTCCTGGAGACCCAGTACTTC. This encodes CSVEGLVLETQYF.

The table lists this clonotype with a few counts. The CDR3 spells CATSDFGLGTQYF. CDR3 bases: TGTGCCACCAGTGATTTTGGACTCGGGACCCAGTACTTC. The rearrangement joins TRBV24-1 to TRBJ2-5; D perhaps matches TRBD2 (5 bases). The CDR3 extends over 13 amino acids. With 1 base removed from V and 7 bases from J, the gap between germline ends came to 9 bases. Per germline, CDR1 KGHDR and CDR2 SFDVKD.

The CDR3: CASTTARELFF. The CDR3 DNA follows: TGTGCCAGCACGACTGCTCGGGAGCTGTTTTTT. The J gene is TRBJ2-2, the V gene TRBV2, with D hard to call. CDR1 is SNHLY and CDR2 is FYNNEI in the germline V gene. Trimming left V 7 bases short and J 9 bases short, with 9 bases between. The CDR3 spans 11 residues.

The CDR3 coding sequence is TGTGCCAGCAGCCTCATGGGACTAGCGGGAGGGCGGAAGACCCAGTACTTC. Protein: CASSLMGLAGGRKTQYF. The genes are TRBV3-1 and TRBJ2-5; 16 bases fit TRBD2. CDR1 is LGHDT, CDR2 YNNKEL, per germline (reference sequence). This CDR3 contains 17 residues. Trimming at V came to 4 bases and at J to 6 bases, leaving 8 bases not matched to a gene.

The table lists this clonotype with a few counts. V gene TRBV5-1 combines with J gene TRBJ2-3; TRBD2 matches at 8 bases. CDR3 length: 14 residues. Germline CDR1 is SGHRS and CDR2 is YFSETQ. V gave up 4 bases and J gave up 6 bases; unmatched junction bases: 7. Here the CDR3 reads CASSLERELDTQYF. The CDR3 DNA follows: TGCGCCAGCAGCCTAGAGCGGGAGTTGGATACGCAGTATTTT.

This chain connects TRBV19 to TRBJ1-1; D may be TRBD1 (5 bases). There are 13 residues in the CDR3. The V and J ends lost 3 bases and 6 bases respectively, with 11 bases between them. Germline CDR1 is LNHDA and CDR2 is SQIVND (reference sequence). The CDR3 DNA sequence: TGTGCCAGTAGTATCCAATCGACAGCTGAAGCTTTCTTT. Translating it yields CASSIQSTAEAFF.

The sample holds a few counts of this clonotype. The genes are TRBV20-1 and TRBJ2-5; perhaps TRBD1 as D (6 bases). The V end lost 3 bases, the J end lost 6 bases, and 17 bases lay between the germline ends. The CDR3 is made up of 14 amino acids. CDR1 and CDR2 (germline): DFQATT, SNEGSKA (reference sequence). The CDR3 is CSASTDRRMQTQYF. The CDR3, as DNA: TGCAGTGCTAGTACCGACAGGCGCATGCAGACCCAGTACTTC.

This clonotype occurred a few times. The rearrangement uses TRBV5-1 and TRBJ2-7; 7 bases line up with TRBD1. CDR1 is SGHRS and CDR2 is YFSETQ in the germline V gene. Trimming at V came to 4 bases and at J to 3 bases, leaving 10 bases not matched to a gene. This CDR3 is built from 15 residues. CDR3 in DNA: TGCGCCAGCAGCGTGGACAGGCCCCTTTACTACGAGCAGTACTTC. Its protein is CASSVDRPLYYEQYF.

This clonotype was seen only a few times. This chain connects TRBV12-3 or TRBV12-4 to TRBJ1-5; possibly TRBD1 for D (6 bases). The CDR3 runs to 16 residues. The V end lost 3 bases, the J end lost 4 bases, and 16 bases lay between the germline ends. The CDR3 nucleotides are TGTGCCAGCAGTTTCGAGACAGGCAGGGTAAATCAGCCCCAGCATTTT. Its protein product is CASSFETGRVNQPQHF.

The chain recombines TRBV12-3 or TRBV12-4 with TRBJ1-3, with D perhaps TRBD1 (5 bases). The V gene lost 4 bases and the J gene lost 0 bases, with 37 bases spanning the gap. The CDR3 is 24 residues long. As DNA, the CDR3 is TGTGCCAGCAGTTGGGTTCATGGGGATCCTTGGGGGTCCCCGGGTCCCTCCTCTGGAAACACCATATATTTT. Its translation: CASSWVHGDPWGSPGPSSGNTIYF.

This clonotype came up a few times. The V and J genes are TRBV7-9 and TRBJ1-1, with 8 bases that match TRBD1. Germline CDR1 SEHNR, CDR2 FQNEAQ (reference sequence). The junction had 5 bases not matched to a gene; V was cut back by 5 bases and J by 6 bases. This CDR3 region has 13 residues. The DNA of the CDR3 is TGTGCCAGCAGCGAGGACAGGGTGGCTGAAGCTTTCTTT. Translation gives CASSEDRVAEAFF.

The V call is TRBV20-1, the J call TRBJ1-2, with D perhaps TRBD1 (6 bases). CDR1 and CDR2 (germline): DFQATT, SNEGSKA (reference sequence). V lost 5 bases, J lost 8 bases, and 33 bases lay in between. CDR3 length: 18 residues. CDR3 sequence: CSAWDWAAGDRLGGGYTF. CDR3 nucleotide sequence: TGCAGTGCTTGGGACTGGGCGGCAGGGGATCGATTAGGTGGAGGCTACACCTTC.